The entry that follows covers one T cell receptor (beta chain) sequence. Its antigen is unidentified. The time point denotes: week 11, during vaccination. What each vaccine dose contained was 300 ug of mutant IDH1 20-mer peptide, accompanied by topical imiquimod. This sample stems from a study of a mutant IDH1 vaccine in newly diagnosed glioma. Study as a whole: Across weeks 1, 3, 5, 7, 11, 15, 19 and 23, patients received a vaccination each time, eight in all. Vaccination began 4-6 weeks post radiotherapy alone, or with temozolomide cycles. The earlier regimen, radiotherapy, temozolomide, or both, was most often both. Study-wide results and caveats: Immune responses arising from the vaccine appeared in about 93% of patients.

Trimming stripped 0 bases from V and 8 bases from J, with 10 bases between. The CDR3 contains 13 residues. In germline, CDR1 is SQVTM, CDR2 ANQGSEA. This table comes from immunoSEQ multiplex PCR, and its TCRdb copy is limited to in-frame clones, with some not included. The sample carries some 130,000 clones, roughly 78% recorded once. J is TRBJ1-4 and V is TRBV29-1; no clear D gene. The receptor's source is a man aged 40-49 years with glioma. Sequences were derived from PBMCs, sampled from a glioma patient whose treatment included an IDH1 peptide vaccine. The CDR3 nucleotides are TGCAGCGTTGAAGAGGGGTTGGAGGAAAAACTGTTTTTT. Its protein is CSVEEGLEEKLFF. The full variable domain, its missing parts supplied by reference TRBV29-1 and TRBJ1-4, is SAVISQKPSRDICQRGTSLTIQCQVDSQVTMMFWYRQQPGQSLTLIATANQGSEATYESGFVIDKFPISRPNLTFSTLTVSNMSPEDSSIYLCSVEEGLEEKLFFGSGTQLSVL.